This TCR beta chain was recorded in a study of blood T cells in healthy people across ages. It was with a sample-barcoded 5' primer and a J-beta primer mix that a second PCR of about 7 to 12 cycles was run. TCRdb itself ran the 5' RACE reads through MiXCR, one entry per CDR3 protein. The sample consists of about 570,000 distinct CDR3 sequences, 25% to 30% of them appearing once. This clonotype appeared a few times. The donors, aged about 6 to 90, were healthy Caucasians from Russia. The CDR3 contains 16 residues. V shed 0 bases and J 6 bases; nucleotides not matched to a gene: 8. Germline V lookup: CDR1 LGHNA, CDR2 YNFKEQ.

Sequencing input: blood. The TCR was taken from a woman between 65 and 79 years old in good health. This sequence joins TRBV4-2 and TRBJ1-2; 9 bases align to TRBD1. CDR3 bases: TGTGCCAGCAGCCAAGATCTCGGAGGGACAGGGAATGGCTACACCTTC. Translation: CASSQDLGGTGNGYTF.